These 32 T cell receptor beta chains share one sample of origin, sequenced in a study of human thymus T cells. The assay was immunoSEQ multiplex PCR, and TCRdb's table has in-frame clones only and misses some. The profile shows roughly 86,000 clones, around 96% of them singletons. It was from resections taken during corrective heart surgery that the thymus tissue came. The sample taken for sequencing was thymus tissue. These receptors came from a boy under two years old with a congenital heart defect but otherwise immunologically healthy.

The chain has TRBV5-6 and TRBJ1-1; TRBD1 is a possible D gene (5 bases). V shed 1 base and J shed 4 bases, with 14 bases lying between them. The CDR3 has 15 residues. CDR1 SGHDT and CDR2 YYEEEE come from the germline V gene. DNA of the CDR3: TGTGCCAGCAGCTTGTGTGGCAGGGAGGGCACTGAAGCTTTCTTT. Residues: CASSLCGREGTEAFF.

This rearrangement joins TRBV19 to TRBJ2-3; 14 bases map to TRBD2. The CDR3 is made up of 15 amino acids. Germline CDR1 reads LNHDA; CDR2 reads SQIVND (reference sequence). Trimming cost V 3 bases and J 5 bases; bases outside gene matches: 1. The CDR3: CASSMTSGRGDTQYF. DNA for the CDR3: TGTGCCAGTAGTATGACTAGCGGGAGGGGAGATACGCAGTATTTT.

V is TRBV30 and J is TRBJ2-5; 10 bases are a match to TRBD2. V dropped 3 bases and J dropped 4; count of bases not matched to a gene: 11. Germline V gives CDR1 GTSNPN, CDR2 SVGIG (reference sequence). This CDR3 is 16 amino acids long. CDR3 protein: CAWSSGLAGVRETQYF. The CDR3 DNA follows: TGTGCCTGGAGCTCGGGTCTAGCGGGGGTAAGAGAGACCCAGTACTTC.

This CDR3 is CASSPRTVGYTDTQYF. CDR3 DNA: TGTGCCAGCAGTCCCCGGACCGTGGGATACACAGATACGCAGTATTTT. This chain connects TRBV6-6 to TRBJ2-3; D remains ambiguous. The CDR3 has 16 residues. Germline V gene lookup returns CDR1 MNHNY and CDR2 SVGAGI (reference sequence). V was cut by 5 bases and J by 2 bases, with 17 bases left in between.

The genes are TRBV5-1 and TRBJ2-7; tentatively, D is TRBD2 (6 bases). V gave up 4 bases and J gave up 1 base, with 12 bases separating them. Per germline, CDR1 SGHRS and CDR2 YFSETQ. The CDR3 consists of 14 residues. The DNA for the CDR3 is TGCGCCAGCAGCCCCTCTAGCGTTTCCTACGAGCAGTACTTC. It yields the protein CASSPSSVSYEQYF.

The chain recombines TRBV6-5 with TRBJ1-5; D is perhaps TRBD1 (6 bases). Looked up from germline, CDR1 is MNHEY and CDR2 is SVGAGI. The V and J ends lost 8 bases and 3 bases respectively, with 14 bases between them. This CDR3 is 14 amino acids long. CDR3 amino acids: CASRSGQLNQPQHF. The CDR3 coding sequence is TGTGCCAGCCGAAGCGGACAGCTCAATCAGCCCCAGCATTTT.

The V call is TRBV10-3, the J call TRBJ1-6, with TRBD1 as a possible D gene (6 bases). The CDR3 has 19 residues. Germline CDR1 and CDR2: ENHRY and SYGVKD. The V gene lost 3 bases and the J gene lost 5 bases, with 23 bases spanning the gap. The CDR3: CAISDGFGGGGFDNSPLHF. The CDR3 DNA sequence: TGTGCCATCAGTGATGGGTTCGGAGGGGGGGGGTTCGATAATTCACCCCTCCACTTT.

This clone was found once. J is TRBJ2-2 and V is TRBV15; 7 positions agree with TRBD1. The CDR3 is 17 amino acids. The germline CDR1 and CDR2 sequences are LNHNV and YYDKDF (reference sequence). V was pared by 0 bases and J by 0 bases, with 4 bases of the junction left unmatched. The CDR3: CATSREGQSPNTGELFF. DNA of the CDR3: TGTGCCACCAGCAGAGAGGGACAGAGCCCGAACACCGGGGAGCTGTTTTTT.

The chain uses TRBV5-6 and TRBJ2-6; D is ambiguous. Trimming cost V 0 bases and J 1 base, with 17 bases left between them. CDR3 size: 19 residues. CDR1 SGHDT and CDR2 YYEEEE come from the germline V gene. The CDR3, as DNA: TGTGCCAGCAGCTTGGGTATTTCGGCATGGGCTTCTGGGGCCAACGTCCTGACTTTC. It is translated as CASSLGISAWASGANVLTF.

The V call is TRBV11-2, the J call TRBJ2-1; 7 positions agree with TRBD1. The CDR3 has 17 residues. Germline values: CDR1 SGHAT, CDR2 FQNNGV. The J segment lost 5 bases and the V segment lost 4 bases, leaving 14 bases of the junction unmatched. As DNA, the CDR3 is TGTGCCAGCAGCTCATCGTCCAGGGGGAAGAATGACAATGAGCAGTTCTTC. Translation gives CASSSSSRGKNDNEQFF.

The gene calls are TRBV27 and TRBJ2-7; no firm D call. The V gene lost 2 bases and the J gene lost 2 bases, with 13 bases spanning the gap. CDR3 length equals 15 residues. Germline V CDR1 and CDR2: MNHEY, SMNVEV (reference sequence). The CDR3 loop reads CASSLGPARPYEQYF. CDR3 DNA sequence: TGTGCCAGCAGTTTAGGGCCAGCCCGCCCCTACGAGCAGTACTTC.

V is TRBV27 and J is TRBJ1-5, with D possibly matching TRBD1 (5 bases). Germline CDR1 MNHEY, CDR2 SMNVEV (reference sequence). Trimming shortened V by 3 bases and J by 4 bases, and 16 bases separated the two germline ends. The CDR3 has 16 amino acids. CDR3 amino acids: CASSFRGTGNNQPQHF. The DNA of the CDR3 is TGTGCCAGCAGTTTCCGCGGTACAGGCAATAATCAGCCCCAGCATTTT.

The chain has TRBV27 and TRBJ2-2; D gene ambiguous. Trimming took off 3 bases at V and 6 bases at J, with 11 bases between the two ends. This CDR3 contains 14 residues. Germline-derived CDR1 and CDR2 are MNHEY and SMNVEV (reference sequence). CDR3 region: CASSFRTAAGELFF. DNA for the CDR3: TGTGCCAGCAGTTTCAGGACGGCGGCCGGGGAGCTGTTTTTT.

The genes are TRBV21-1 and TRBJ2-7; the D call in the table, TRBD1, was not verified against the DNA. TRBV21-1 is assigned pseudogene status. CDR3 length: 17 residues. CDR3 DNA: TGTGCCAGCAGCAAATTTTACAGGGCACGAAGCTCCTACGAGCAGTACTTC. Its protein product is CASSKFYRARSSYEQYF.

The chain is built from TRBV29-1 and TRBJ1-1; D gene uncertain. CDR1 is SQVTM and CDR2 is ANQGSEA in the germline V gene. The CDR3 consists of 14 residues. Trimming cost V 2 bases and J 4 bases, with 14 bases left between them. The CDR3 nucleotides read TGCAGCGTTGAAAGAGGTAAGGGAAGCACTGAAGCTTTCTTT. As protein: CSVERGKGSTEAFF.

The genes are TRBV4-1 and TRBJ2-7; D remains unclear. Trimming left V 0 bases short and J 5 bases short, with 14 bases between. Per germline, CDR1 MGHRA and CDR2 YSYEKL. CDR3 length: 15 residues. The CDR3 DNA reads TGCGCCAGCAGCCAAGAAGGCCGGATGCTTAACGAGCAGTACTTC. This codes for CASSQEGRMLNEQYF.

The chain has TRBV10-3 and TRBJ1-5, with TRBD1 as a possible D gene (6 bases). The CDR3 covers 13 residues. Trimming cost V 6 bases and J 7 bases, with 13 bases left between them. Germline lookup yields CDR1 ENHRY and CDR2 SYGVKD. The CDR3 DNA reads as TGTGCCATCAGGGAGGAGGGGGGACAGCCCCAGCATTTT. Protein product: CAIREEGGQPQHF.

This chain connects TRBV5-5 to TRBJ2-7; 9 nucleotides align to TRBD1. V dropped 0 bases and J dropped 2; count of bases not matched to a gene: 15. CDR3 length: 19 residues. Per germline, CDR1 SGHKS and CDR2 YYEKEE (reference sequence). The CDR3 loop is CASSLARTGAHHTAYEQYF. The CDR3 DNA sequence: TGTGCCAGCAGCTTGGCTCGGACAGGGGCCCACCACACCGCCTACGAGCAGTACTTC. The whole variable domain, filled in from reference TRBV5-5 and TRBJ2-7, reads DAGVTQSPTHLIKTRGQQVTLRCSPISGHKSVSWYQQVLGQGPQFIFQYYEKEERGRGNFPDRFSARQFPNYSSELNVNALLLGDSALYLCASSLARTGAHHTAYEQYFGPGTRLTVT.

The chain uses TRBV12-2 and TRBJ1-4. TRBV12-2 is reported as a pseudogene. The CDR3 spans 13 residues. Here the CDR3 DNA reads TGTGCAAGTCGTACGGTAACTAATGAAAAACTGTTTTTT. It translates to CASRTVTNEKLFF.

V gene TRBV18 combines with J gene TRBJ1-2, with D maybe TRBD1 (5 bases). The CDR3 is 16 amino acids. Germline assignment: CDR1 KGHSH and CDR2 LQKENI. V lost 3 bases, J lost 3 bases, and 17 bases lay in between. The CDR3, as DNA: TGTGCCAGCTCACCCGCGGGACGCTTTACTGACTATGGCTACACCTTC. Residues: CASSPAGRFTDYGYTF.

The CDR3 coding sequence is TGTGCCATCAGTGGGGGTGGGGTAACTGAAGCTTTCTTT. Translation: CAISGGGVTEAFF. The V call is TRBV10-3, the J call TRBJ1-1; D is undetermined. Germline CDR1 and CDR2: ENHRY and SYGVKD. V gave up 4 bases and J gave up 5 bases, with 11 bases separating them. There are 13 residues in the CDR3.

The CDR3 region is CASSHKQGFVETQYF. The CDR3 nucleotides are TGCGCCAGCAGCCATAAACAGGGGTTTGTAGAGACCCAGTACTTC. The V gene is TRBV5-1, the J gene TRBJ2-5; the match to TRBD1 covers 7 bases. J gave up 4 bases and V 4 bases, and 10 bases lay outside the gene matches. The length of the CDR3 is 15 residues. Germline CDR1 is SGHRS and CDR2 is YFSETQ. The entire variable domain, with the rest obtained from reference TRBV5-1 and TRBJ2-5, is as follows: KAGVTQTPRYLIKTRGQQVTLSCSPISGHRSVSWYQQTPGQGLQFLFEYFSETQRNKGNFPGRFSGRQFSNSRSEMNVSTLELGDSALYLCASSHKQGFVETQYFGPGTRLLVL.

The CDR3 reads CAIRQRRDRGNTEAFF. CDR3 nucleotide sequence: TGTGCCATCAGGCAACGGAGGGACAGGGGAAACACTGAAGCTTTCTTT. V and J are TRBV10-3 and TRBJ1-1, with 10 nucleotides matching TRBD1. The germline V gene encodes CDR1 ENHRY and CDR2 SYGVKD. J lost 2 bases, V lost 6 bases, and 9 bases had no gene match. The CDR3 has 16 residues.

This clone was counted a single time. The V and J genes are TRBV4-3 and TRBJ2-1, with 7 bases matching TRBD2. CDR1 and CDR2 (germline): LGHNA, YSLEER. Unmatched junction bases numbered 10, after V lost 4 bases and J lost 4 bases. The CDR3 covers 16 residues. The CDR3 loop reads CASSLNQRGKYNEQFF. The CDR3, as DNA: TGCGCCAGCAGCCTCAACCAGCGGGGTAAATACAATGAGCAGTTCTTC.

The genes are TRBV29-1 and TRBJ1-2; no firm D call. With 1 base removed from V and 4 bases from J, the gap between germline ends came to 22 bases. Germline values: CDR1 SQVTM, CDR2 ANQGSEA. This CDR3 spans 17 amino acids. The CDR3 loop reads CSVEGLPGGLFSYGYTF. The CDR3 DNA sequence: TGCAGCGTTGAAGGGCTACCAGGAGGACTGTTTAGCTATGGCTACACCTTC.

The J gene is TRBJ1-2, the V gene TRBV7-9; 8 bases are shared with TRBD1. Per germline, CDR1 SEHNR and CDR2 FQNEAQ (reference sequence). The V segment lost 1 base and the J segment 2 bases; nucleotides outside the gene matches: 6. The CDR3 loop spans 16 amino acids. The DNA of the CDR3 is TGTGCCAGCAGCTTAGTTGACAGGGGAAGGAACTATGGCTACACCTTC. This codes for CASSLVDRGRNYGYTF.

CDR3 in DNA: TGTGCCAGCATTTTGTTCCCCCACAGGAACACTGAAGCTTTCTTT. It codes for CASILFPHRNTEAFF. The chain employs TRBV7-9 and TRBJ1-1; the D is unclear. The CDR3 is made up of 15 amino acids. Germline CDR1 and CDR2: SEHNR and FQNEAQ (reference sequence). The V gene lost 7 bases and the J gene lost 1 base, with 16 bases spanning the gap.

The rearrangement joins TRBV4-1 to TRBJ1-5, with unresolved D. In germline, CDR1 is MGHRA, CDR2 YSYEKL. V was trimmed by 0 bases and J by 0 bases, leaving 15 bases between them. The CDR3 runs to 18 residues. CDR3 DNA: TGCGCCAGCAGCCAAGATAGCAGGAATTCCGATAGCAATCAGCCCCAGCATTTT. Translating gives CASSQDSRNSDSNQPQHF.

The CDR3 DNA sequence: TGTGCCAGCAGGGGGAAACAGGGAAGGGTTTCTTCCCAGCATTTT. Encoded protein: CASRGKQGRVSSQHF. The V and J genes are TRBV6-1 and TRBJ1-5; maybe TRBD1 (6 bases). The CDR3 spans 15 residues. CDR1 is MNHNS and CDR2 is SASEGT in the germline V gene. The V end was cut by 6 bases, the J end by 11 bases, with 23 bases between.

The chain combines TRBV28 with TRBJ2-1; 7 bases agree with TRBD2. The CDR3 extends over 16 amino acids. V gave up 3 bases and J gave up 2 bases; unmatched junction bases: 7. The germline CDR1 and CDR2 sequences are MDHEN and SYDVKM. CDR3 DNA sequence: TGTGCCAGCAGTTTTGGGCTAGCGGAAACCTACAATGAGCAGTTCTTC. Protein sequence: CASSFGLAETYNEQFF.

J is TRBJ1-1 and V is TRBV4-3; D gene ambiguous. Germline assignment: CDR1 LGHNA and CDR2 YSLEER. The CDR3 is made up of 12 amino acids. The germline V and J ends were trimmed by 1 base and 1 base, with 1 base remaining between them. CDR3 sequence (DNA): TGCGCCAGCAGCCAAGGGAACACTGAAGCTTTCTTT. This gives the protein CASSQGNTEAFF.

V and J are TRBV28 and TRBJ1-5; 8 nucleotides match TRBD1. V shed 3 bases and J 4 bases; nucleotides not matched to a gene: 17. CDR3 size: 19 residues. Germline-derived CDR1 and CDR2 are MDHEN and SYDVKM. The CDR3 is CASSFLRGTDRVFNQPQHF. Here the CDR3 DNA reads TGTGCCAGCAGTTTTTTAAGGGGAACGGACAGGGTCTTTAATCAGCCCCAGCATTTT.